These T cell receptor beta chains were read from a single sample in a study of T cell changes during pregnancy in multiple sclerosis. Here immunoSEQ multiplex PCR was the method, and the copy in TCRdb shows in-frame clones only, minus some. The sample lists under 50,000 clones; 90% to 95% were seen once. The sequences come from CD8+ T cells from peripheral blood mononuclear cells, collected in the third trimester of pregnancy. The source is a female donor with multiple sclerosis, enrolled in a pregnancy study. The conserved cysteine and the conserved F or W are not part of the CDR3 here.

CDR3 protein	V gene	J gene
ASSPEEGSSGNTIY	TRBV11-2	TRBJ1-3
ASSDDSGLYNEQF	TRBV5-4	TRBJ2-1
ATQGQGITEAF	TRBV7-8	TRBJ1-1
ASSEGHEDQPQH	TRBV9	TRBJ1-5
ASSYSQGLGWPQH	TRBV6-5	TRBJ1-5
ASSLTTHSSYEQY	TRBV5-1	TRBJ2-7
ASSLRRATGGIYGYT	TRBV2	TRBJ1-2
AVIGQGDEQY	TRBV27	TRBJ2-7
ASSWGGTEAF	TRBV11-2	TRBJ1-1
ASSLTAYEQY	TRBV14	TRBJ2-7
ASKIRQGLYGYT	TRBV5-5	TRBJ1-2
ASSTSGQPQH	TRBV27	TRBJ1-5
ASSRTGLSSPLH	TRBV27	TRBJ1-6
ASSLGHPQETQY	TRBV13	TRBJ2-5
ASSAAPLGGEQF	TRBV6-5	TRBJ2-1
ASSDAGQGVGNYGYT	TRBV2	TRBJ1-2
SAPGGETQY	TRBV29-1	TRBJ2-5
ASSAYSAGYT	TRBV9	TRBJ1-2
ASSFVGVAGRVQETQY	TRBV7-9	TRBJ2-5